This T cell receptor beta chain was retrieved from a study of molecular identifiers for immune sequencing clone quantification. Study results and caveats: Highly expanded clone sizes could be underestimated by identical TCR molecules that share a barcode.

Germline loops: CDR1 KGHSH, CDR2 LQKENI. CDR3 length: 15 amino acids. The ends were cut back, 3 bases at V and 4 bases at J, with 13 bases in the middle. TCRdb reprocessed the PCR reads via MiXCR and lists one record per CDR3 protein. The sample lists about 640,000 distinct CDR3 sequences; 15% to 20% were seen once. Turning to this clonotype: Its antigen is currently unknown.

The receptor's source is a human donor in good health. Some libraries in this study had Jurkat cell RNA spiked in. The sequenced sample was naive CD8+ T cells from blood, with Jurkat cell RNA spiked in. Subset indicated: FACS-sorted CD8+CD4-CCR7+CD45RA+ naive T cells. The chain couples TRBV18 to TRBJ2-1, with D maybe TRBD1 (6 bases). CDR3 residues: CASSPGTPKYNEQFF. The CDR3 nucleotides are TGTGCCAGCTCACCGGGGACACCTAAATACAATGAGCAGTTCTTC.